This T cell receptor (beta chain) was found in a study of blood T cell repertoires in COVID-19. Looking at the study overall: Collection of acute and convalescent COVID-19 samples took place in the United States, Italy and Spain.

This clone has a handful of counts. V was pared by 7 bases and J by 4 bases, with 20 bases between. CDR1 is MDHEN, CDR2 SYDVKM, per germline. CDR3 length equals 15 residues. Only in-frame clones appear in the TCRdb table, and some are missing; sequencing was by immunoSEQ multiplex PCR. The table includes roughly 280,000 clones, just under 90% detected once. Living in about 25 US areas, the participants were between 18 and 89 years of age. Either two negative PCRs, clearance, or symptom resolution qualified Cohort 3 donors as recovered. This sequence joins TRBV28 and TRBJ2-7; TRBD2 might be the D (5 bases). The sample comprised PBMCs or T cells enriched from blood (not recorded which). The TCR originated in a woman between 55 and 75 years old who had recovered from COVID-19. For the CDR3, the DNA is TGTGCCAGCAATCCCGTTCGGGGTGTAAAGTACGAGCAGTACTTC. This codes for CASNPVRGVKYEQYF.